Listed here is a single T cell receptor beta chain. This clonotype has a handful of counts. Its antigen is currently not known. Per-base qualities were not stored, and no clone one base away is much larger. The data stem from a study of early T cells in non-severe SARS-CoV-2 infection (dated by TCRdb to about 2021). With respect to the entire study: Because TCR sequencing relied on bulk RNA taken from unsorted whole blood, pairing of alpha and beta chains was not possible. Overall study outcomes, separate from this receptor: Matching against VDJdb was skewed toward anti-spike CD8 responses, likely underestimated virus-specific expansions, and missed private and CD4 specificities.

Library preparation was by 5' RACE. Sequencer: NextSeq 500. In the TCR library protocol, unique molecular identifiers were attached to individual cDNA molecules to correct for PCR bias and sequencing error. Sequencing covered both TCR alpha and beta chains, and within each sample the abundances of alpha and beta sequences were tightly co-correlated. Under the source paper's analysis protocol: Decombinator V4 was used to annotate the V gene, J gene and CDR3 of the TCR sequences. TCRs were defined as expanded if a significant change between any two time points was detected under a Poisson model with p below 0.0001. TCR abundances were normalised to the total number of TCRs sequenced per sample and were expressed as counts per million. MAIT TCRs were defined by TRAV1-2 paired with TRAJ12, TRAJ20 or TRAJ33, and iNKT TCRs by TRAV10 paired with TRAJ18. VDJdb, accessed 1 November 2021, was searched for CMV, EBV and SARS-CoV-2 annotated TCRs, excluding TCRs annotated for multiple antigens. TCRdb reprocessed the public reads (quality trimming at Q25 with fastp, clone calling with MiXCR) and kept in-frame beta chains. Each entry is one CDR3 protein sequence, shown with its most common DNA and genes. The V and J calls and clone size are TCRdb's, not the authors'. Recorded for this sample are roughly 43,000 distinct CDR3 sequences; around a quarter of them occurred a single time. 3.5% to 5% of the sample comes from the top ten.

The study was a case-control design nested within a healthcare worker cohort in London, UK, with weekly nasopharyngeal swab PCR tests and blood sampling. Healthcare workers were recruited during the week of the UK lockdown, between 23 and 31 March 2020, and followed weekly for up to roughly 16 weeks. CDR1 and CDR2, per the germline V gene, are SGHRS and YFSETQ. Counted from cysteine to phenylalanine, this CDR3 has 16 amino acids. The CDR3 DNA has 48 bases and is translated from base 1. V and J lose 0 bases and 0 bases, and a span of 11 bases separates them. The sample in question was whole blood, obtained at baseline. The sequence joins TRBV5-1 to TRBJ2-3, and TRBD1 may be the D gene, going by 5 matching bases. The source of this sequence is an adult who was a healthcare worker with PCR-confirmed SARS-CoV-2 infection or an uninfected control (not recorded which). This receptor has the CDR3 CASSLGRRVSTDTQYF. In nucleotide form, the sequence is TGCGCCAGCAGCTTGGGGCGCAGGGTTAGCACAGATACGCAGTATTTT.